The rows below give T cell receptor beta chains drawn from one sample of a study of cytomegalovirus exposure and HLA in healthy donors. The data were produced by immunoSEQ multiplex PCR, yet TCRdb's version contains in-frame clones alone and is incomplete. The data hold some 120,000 clones, with just under 75% observed a single time. The sample taken for sequencing was PBMCs. The receptors stem from a man aged 35 to 55 in good health and CMV-seropositive. CDR3s include the opening cysteine and the closing phenylalanine or tryptophan. The order of the fields is D gene, J gene, V gene, clone size, CDR3 protein, CDR3 DNA. The D gene is left open where the match is weak. Part of the rows lack a size; the others show once, few, many or a class for expanded clones.

>.|TRBJ1-2|TRBV6-5|.
CASGLQDFGYTF
TGTGCCAGCGGTCTGCAGGATTTTGGCTACACCTTC
>TRBD2|TRBJ2-1|TRBV19|few
CASSIDGGGLYNEQFF
TGTGCCAGTAGTATAGATGGCGGGGGGCTCTACAATGAGCAGTTCTTC
>.|TRBJ2-7|TRBV5-1|.
CASMFTSGRSYEQYF
TGCGCCAGCATGTTCACGAGCGGGCGGTCCTACGAGCAGTACTTC
>.|TRBJ2-3|TRBV2|.
CASKGGSTDTQYF
TGTGCCAGCAAAGGCGGGAGCACAGATACGCAGTATTTT
>TRBD1|TRBJ2-7|TRBV11-2|once
CASSLVATGGEQYF
TGTGCCAGCAGCTTAGTGGCCACAGGGGGCGAGCAGTACTTC
>.|TRBJ2-7|TRBV28|few
CASSLFLRESSYEQYF
TGTGCCAGCAGTTTATTTCTCCGGGAAAGCTCCTACGAGCAGTACTTC
>.|TRBJ2-7|TRBV28|.
CASSSGAWDTYEQYF
TGTGCCAGCAGTTCCGGAGCGTGGGACACCTACGAGCAGTACTTC
>TRBD2|TRBJ2-1|TRBV7-2|once
CASSPQLAGGHEQFF
TGTGCCAGCAGCCCTCAACTAGCGGGGGGGCATGAGCAGTTCTTC
>TRBD2|TRBJ2-3|TRBV6-5|.
CASSQWTSGGGTQYF
TGTGCCAGCAGTCAATGGACTAGCGGGGGAGGTACGCAGTATTTT
>TRBD1|TRBJ1-3|TRBV4-2|few
CASSQRENDRGSGNTIYF
TGTGCCAGCAGCCAGCGCGAAAATGACAGGGGCTCTGGAAACACCATATATTTT
>TRBD1|TRBJ1-1|TRBV14|.
CASSRQQGGNTEAFF
TGTGCCAGCAGCCGCCAACAGGGGGGAAACACTGAAGCTTTCTTT
>.|TRBJ1-2|TRBV7-9|.
CASSLSAASGVSGYTF
TGTGCCAGCAGCTTAAGTGCGGCCAGTGGCGTTTCGGGCTACACCTTC
>TRBD1|TRBJ2-7|TRBV6-6|.
CASSYRPGQGNNEQYF
TGTGCCAGCAGTTACCGCCCGGGACAGGGAAACAACGAGCAGTACTTC
>.|TRBJ2-1|TRBV28|.
CASSFTGNNEQFF
TGTGCCAGCAGTTTTACAGGGAACAATGAGCAGTTCTTC
>.|TRBJ1-1|TRBV4-1|.
CASSQDGAGPTEAFF
TGCGCCAGCAGCCAAGATGGGGCAGGGCCCACTGAAGCTTTCTTT
>TRBD1|TRBJ1-6|TRBV27|few
CASSLLQGNSPLHF
TGTGCCAGCAGTTTACTACAGGGGAATTCACCCCTCCACTTT
>.|TRBJ2-3|TRBV20-1|.
CSASPDTQYF
TGCAGTGCTAGCCCGGATACGCAGTATTTT
>.|TRBJ2-3|TRBV15|few
CATSSRDTYGTDTQYF
TGTGCCACCAGCAGTAGGGACACCTACGGCACAGATACGCAGTATTTT
>.|TRBJ2-1|TRBV5-1|.
CASSLAGRVGYNEQFF
TGCGCCAGCAGCTTGGCCGGCAGGGTAGGCTACAATGAGCAGTTCTTC
>.|TRBJ1-2|TRBV5-1|.
CASSPEAGSGYGYTF
TGCGCCAGCAGCCCGGAGGCAGGATCAGGCTATGGCTACACCTTC
>.|TRBJ2-7|TRBV7-3|.
CASSLRRSSATYEQYF
TGTGCCAGCAGCTTAAGGCGTTCTAGCGCTACCTACGAGCAGTACTTC
>.|TRBJ2-1|TRBV7-2|.
CASSLGLDNEQFF
TGTGCCAGCAGCTTAGGACTAGACAATGAGCAGTTCTTC
>TRBD1|TRBJ2-3|TRBV6-5|.
CASSYQTGVGTDTQYF
TGTGCCAGCAGTTACCAGACAGGGGTGGGCACAGATACGCAGTATTTT
>.|TRBJ2-7|TRBV27|once
CASSPRRRINDEQYF
TGTGCCAGCAGTCCCCGACGGAGGATTAACGACGAGCAGTACTTC
>TRBD1|TRBJ2-3|TRBV27|.
CASSYNPGQGARTQYF
TGTGCCAGCAGCTACAACCCGGGACAGGGGGCGCGTACGCAGTATTTT
>TRBD1|TRBJ2-5|TRBV6-1|.
CASSETTGGEGTQYF
TGTGCCAGCAGTGAAACAACAGGGGGTGAGGGGACCCAGTACTTC
>.|TRBJ1-5|TRBV28|.
CASTQPGRAGQPQHF
TGTGCCAGCACCCAACCGGGGAGGGCGGGGCAGCCCCAGCATTTT
>.|TRBJ2-5|TRBV5-1|few
CASSEAPAETQYF
TGCGCCAGCAGCGAAGCCCCCGCGGAGACCCAGTACTTC
>.|TRBJ1-2|TRBV7-9|.
CASSHSGAGNYGYTF
TGTGCCAGCAGCCATAGCGGCGCAGGGAACTATGGCTACACCTTC